Listed below are T cell receptor beta chains from one sample, sequenced in a study of T cells in Graves' hyperthyroidism and ophthalmopathy. TCRdb independently ran MiXCR on the multiplex PCR reads; one entry per CDR3 protein. Of about 640,000 distinct CDR3 sequences listed, more than 20% are singletons. The sequencing input was blood. These receptors were collected from a young man with Graves' ophthalmopathy. Each CDR3 is given with its conserved first and last residue.

j_call v_call cdr3_aa
TRBJ2-2 TRBV4-2 CASSQDLSGSGGELFF
TRBJ2-7 TRBV6-6 CASSYSKDNEQYF
TRBJ2-1 TRBV10-3 CAISEVIDEQFF
TRBJ2-1 TRBV20-1 CSASRGGSANEQFF
TRBJ2-7 TRBV13 CASSSIGQGRDEQYF
TRBJ1-5 TRBV25-1 CASSEIPGQPQHF
TRBJ2-4 TRBV20-1 CSAPTSEGKNIQYF
TRBJ1-1 TRBV12-3/TRBV12-4 CASSLRSTEAFF
TRBJ2-3 TRBV3-1 CASSQSGLASTDTQYF
TRBJ2-1 TRBV29-1 CSVNKRGQSYNEQFF
TRBJ1-1 TRBV18 CASSPPHRGGTEAFF
TRBJ2-1 TRBV30 CAWSERGTGKGDEQFF
TRBJ1-1 TRBV3-1 CASSPTGLKNTEAFF
TRBJ1-1 TRBV6-1 CASSEAPGTFEAFF
TRBJ2-7 TRBV2 CATNADRVAYEQYF
TRBJ2-3 TRBV7-8 CASSLVFGGPTDTQYF
TRBJ2-5 TRBV7-9 CASSETSGQETQYF
TRBJ2-5 TRBV7-2 CASSLWSGQETQYF
TRBJ2-5 TRBV5-1 CASSLLGRNQETQYF
TRBJ2-5 TRBV7-6 CASSPRGTGTDQAQYF
TRBJ1-1 TRBV18 CASSPRQEREAFF
TRBJ2-2 TRBV6-6 CASSYRVTSGELFF
TRBJ2-3 TRBV18 CASSPPGGYPDTQYF
TRBJ2-3 TRBV6-1 CASSFRTGLAGATDTQYF
TRBJ1-5 TRBV15 CATSRDAGIHSNQPQHF
TRBJ2-1 TRBV7-8 CASSFERTSNAHTFF
TRBJ2-3 TRBV5-5 CASSLSTPRDTQYF
TRBJ1-1 TRBV5-1 CASSLANTMNTEAFF
TRBJ2-1 TRBV3-1 CASSQGSDRGQYNEQFF
TRBJ1-2 TRBV28 CASTKTHTNYGYTF
TRBJ2-1 TRBV28 CASNGKRPYNEQFF
TRBJ2-1 TRBV9 CASSVGYRVNEQFF
TRBJ1-1 TRBV20-1 CSAPADMNTEAFF
TRBJ2-7 TRBV7-9 CASSPQDSGEQYF
TRBJ2-3 TRBV5-4 CASSSGQRGDTQYF
TRBJ2-7 TRBV5-6 CASRVWDGAYEQYF
TRBJ2-7 TRBV28 CASSPPEHYEQYF
TRBJ2-7 TRBV18 CASSLLINYEQYF